The 5 T cell receptor beta chains in this list originate from one sample, sequenced in a study of CD8 T cells in ankylosing spondylitis. Each CDR3 protein is one row after TCRdb ran MiXCR on the 5' RACE reads. The table shows 180,000 or so distinct CDR3 sequences, with 9.5% to 13% occurring only once. The sequencing sample was made of blood, either unsorted or a sorted T cell fraction (not recorded which). All receptors derive from a male donor with ankylosing spondylitis or in good health (not recorded which).

This clonotype was counted at least ten times. The J gene is TRBJ2-7, the V gene TRBV7-8; the D gene is possibly TRBD1 (6 bases). The V end was cut by 6 bases, the J end by 3 bases, with 9 bases between. The CDR3 is 12 amino acids. Germline loops: CDR1 SGHVS, CDR2 FQNEAQ. The CDR3 sequence: CASRGRGYEQYF. The CDR3 DNA sequence: TGTGCCAGCAGAGGCAGGGGCTACGAGCAGTACTTC.

This clonotype was picked up many times. This sequence joins TRBV20-1 and TRBJ2-7; D remains ambiguous. The germline V gene encodes CDR1 DFQATT and CDR2 SNEGSKA (reference sequence). CDR3 length: 13 amino acids. The germline V and J ends were trimmed by 3 bases and 0 bases, with 9 bases remaining between them. CDR3 region: CSASKGYSYEQYF. CDR3 coding DNA: TGCAGTGCTAGTAAAGGTTACTCCTACGAGCAGTACTTC.

This clonotype was counted many times. CDR3 sequence (DNA): TGTGCCAGCAGTTACTTTAACCGGGTCCCCGATGGCTACACCTTC. It codes for CASSYFNRVPDGYTF. The gene calls are TRBV6-5 and TRBJ1-2, with D unclear. The V and J ends lost 1 base and 6 bases respectively, with 15 bases between them. CDR1 and CDR2 (germline): MNHEY, SVGAGI. This CDR3 spans 15 amino acids.

This clonotype was detected a few times. The rearrangement uses TRBV7-2 and TRBJ1-2; D is ambiguous. The CDR3 has 14 residues. The V gene lost 1 base and the J gene lost 4 bases, with 10 bases spanning the gap. Per the germline V gene, CDR1 is SGHTA and CDR2 is FQGNSA. This chain's CDR3 is CASSLDYGGYGYTF. In DNA form, the CDR3 reads TGTGCCAGCAGCTTAGATTACGGAGGCTATGGCTACACCTTC.

In nucleotides, the CDR3 is TGTGCCAGCAGTGTACGGAGGGACAATGAGCAGTTCTTC. Its protein product is CASSVRRDNEQFF. The chain has TRBV6-2 or TRBV6-3 and TRBJ2-1; a possible D gene is TRBD2 (6 bases). The CDR3 has 13 residues. CDR1 and CDR2 from the germline V gene are MNHEY and SVGEGT. The V end was cut by 5 bases, the J end by 5 bases, with 10 bases between.